These 8 T cell receptor beta chains were sequenced from one sample in a study of blood T cells in healthy people across ages. Using a J-beta primer mix together with a sample-barcoded 5' primer, a second PCR was run for roughly 6 to 12 cycles. TCRdb recomputed calls from the 5' RACE reads with MiXCR, one row per CDR3 protein. Among hundreds of thousands of distinct CDR3 sequences listed, around 50% were seen once. The specimen was blood. The receptor set was obtained from a man aged 40-55 years in good health.

This chain connects TRBV27 to TRBJ2-5; 7 bases align to TRBD2. The CDR3 extends over 15 amino acids. Looked up from germline, CDR1 is MNHEY and CDR2 is SMNVEV (reference sequence). The V segment lost 6 bases and the J segment 11 bases; nucleotides outside the gene matches: 18. The DNA for the CDR3 is TGTGCCAGCAGGAAGGGACTACCATCCTACAATGAGCAGTACTTC. Its translation: CASRKGLPSYNEQYF.

This clonotype appeared a few times. This chain connects TRBV12-3 or TRBV12-4 to TRBJ1-1; 8 bases align to TRBD1. V gave up 7 bases and J gave up 5 bases; unmatched junction bases: 9. The CDR3 is made up of 14 amino acids. In DNA form, the CDR3 reads TGTGCCAGCATCTGGACAGGGCACGGGACTGAAGCTTTCTTT. Protein product: CASIWTGHGTEAFF.

The chain couples TRBV11-3 to TRBJ2-5; no definite D call. The CDR3 is 14 amino acids. Germline V gene sequence: CDR1 SGHNT, CDR2 YENEEA. Trimming stripped 1 base from V and 1 base from J, with 7 bases between. This CDR3 is CASSLAHIQETQYF. The DNA for the CDR3 is TGTGCCAGCAGCTTAGCTCACATCCAAGAGACCCAGTACTTC.

V is TRBV7-9 and J is TRBJ1-1, with a weak D call TRBD1 (6 bases). V was shortened by 5 bases and J by 1 base, with 20 bases between the two germline ends. The CDR3 has 17 residues. Per germline, CDR1 SEHNR and CDR2 FQNEAQ (reference sequence). CDR3 in amino acids: CASSRTGKIPENTEAFF. The CDR3 nucleotides read TGTGCCAGCAGCAGAACAGGGAAGATACCGGAGAACACTGAAGCTTTCTTT. The variable domain in full, completed from reference TRBV7-9 and TRBJ1-1, reads DTGVSQNPRHKITKRGQNVTFRCDPISEHNRLYWYRQTLGQGPEFLTYFQNEAQLEKSRLLSDRFSAERPKGSFSTLEIQRTEQGDSAMYLCASSRTGKIPENTEAFFGQGTRLTVV.

This clonotype has a single count. The chain combines TRBV4-2 with TRBJ2-5; possible D gene TRBD2, 6 bases. Germline lookup yields CDR1 LGHNA and CDR2 YNFKEQ. There are 20 residues in the CDR3. V was shortened by 1 base and J by 1 base, with 25 bases between the two germline ends. The CDR3 DNA is TGTGCCAGCAGCCAAGCCTGGGGTGTAGGCGGGACTCCGAGCCAAGAGACCCAGTACTTC. Amino acid sequence: CASSQAWGVGGTPSQETQYF.

The chain combines TRBV6-5 with TRBJ2-3; D perhaps matches TRBD2 (5 bases). Per germline, CDR1 MNHEY and CDR2 SVGAGI. V lost 6 bases, J lost 6 bases, and 19 bases lay in between. This CDR3 has 15 residues. DNA for the CDR3: TGTGCCAGCAGCCGTACAAGGACTCTGGCGGATACGCAGTATTTT. Translation gives CASSRTRTLADTQYF.

The chain recombines TRBV4-3 with TRBJ2-1; D gene uncertain. Germline values: CDR1 LGHNA, CDR2 YSLEER. The CDR3 has 13 amino acids. Deletions cut 0 bases from V and 10 bases from J, with 10 bases between. In DNA, the CDR3 is TGCGCCAGCAGCCAAGATCCCCAGAACGAGCAGTTCTTC. This encodes CASSQDPQNEQFF.

V usage is TRBV5-1 and J usage is TRBJ1-1, with no clear D. Per germline, CDR1 SGHRS and CDR2 YFSETQ. CDR3 length equals 15 residues. V dropped 2 bases and J dropped 3 bases, with 14 bases sitting between them. The chain's CDR3 is CASSLPFGRDTEAFF. CDR3 bases: TGCGCCAGCAGCTTACCATTCGGACGGGACACTGAAGCTTTCTTT.